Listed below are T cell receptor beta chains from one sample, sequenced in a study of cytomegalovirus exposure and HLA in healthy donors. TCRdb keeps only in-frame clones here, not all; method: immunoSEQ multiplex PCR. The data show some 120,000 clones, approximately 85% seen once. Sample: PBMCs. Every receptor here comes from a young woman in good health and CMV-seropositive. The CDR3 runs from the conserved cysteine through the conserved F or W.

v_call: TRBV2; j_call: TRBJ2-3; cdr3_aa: CASSTRTDTQYF
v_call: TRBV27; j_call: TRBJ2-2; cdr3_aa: CASAPGLYTGELFF
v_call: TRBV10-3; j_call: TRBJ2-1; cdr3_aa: CAISESLAVVNEQFF
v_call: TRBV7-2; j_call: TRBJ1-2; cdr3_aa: CAWSPANYGYTF
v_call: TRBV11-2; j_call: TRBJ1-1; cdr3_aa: CASSSNILGPEAFF
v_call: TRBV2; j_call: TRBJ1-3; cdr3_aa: CASTFSGNTIYF
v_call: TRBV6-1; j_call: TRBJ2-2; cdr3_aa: CASSELAGGPGELFF
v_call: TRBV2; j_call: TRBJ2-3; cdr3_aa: CASSEETGTDTQYF
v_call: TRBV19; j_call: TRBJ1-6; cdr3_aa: CASSTGTDNSPLHF
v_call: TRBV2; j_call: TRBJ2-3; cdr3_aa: CASSSPGTAGERTDTQYF
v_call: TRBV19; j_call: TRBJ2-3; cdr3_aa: CASSIDWRTDTQYF
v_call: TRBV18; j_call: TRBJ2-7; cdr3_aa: CASSEGGQPYEQYF
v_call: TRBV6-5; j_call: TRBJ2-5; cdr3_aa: CASSYSPLALETQYF
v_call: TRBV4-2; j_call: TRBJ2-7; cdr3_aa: CASSQSSGSSYEQYF
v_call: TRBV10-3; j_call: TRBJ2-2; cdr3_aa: CAISEEGLTGELFF
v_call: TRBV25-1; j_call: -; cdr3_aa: CASSQVYEQYF
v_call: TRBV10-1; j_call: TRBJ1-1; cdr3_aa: CASSEQGATEAFF
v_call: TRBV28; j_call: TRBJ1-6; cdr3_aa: CASRGPSLHF
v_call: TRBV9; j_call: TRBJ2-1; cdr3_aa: CASSSGASGTSYNEQFF
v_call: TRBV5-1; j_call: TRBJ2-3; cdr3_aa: CASSLGRGGSTDTQYF
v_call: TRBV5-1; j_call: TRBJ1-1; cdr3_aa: CASSLADTEAFF
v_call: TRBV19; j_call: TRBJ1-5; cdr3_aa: CASSTVRDSNQPQHF
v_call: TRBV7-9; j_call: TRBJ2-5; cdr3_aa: CASSHPATRETQYF
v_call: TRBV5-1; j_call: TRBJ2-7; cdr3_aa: CASPLRRSGTPLYEQYF
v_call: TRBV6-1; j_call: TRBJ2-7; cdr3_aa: CASSPLSDSYTRQYF
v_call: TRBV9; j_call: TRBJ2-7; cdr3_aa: CASSVEAGVEEQYF
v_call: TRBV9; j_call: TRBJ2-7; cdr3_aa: CASSVGQGLSYEQYF
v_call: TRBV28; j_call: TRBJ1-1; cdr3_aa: CASSLGGQGYTEAFF
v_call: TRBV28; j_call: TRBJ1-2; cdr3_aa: CASSLGQGVGGYTF
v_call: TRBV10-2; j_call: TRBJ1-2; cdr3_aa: CASSRIQGKVNYGYTF
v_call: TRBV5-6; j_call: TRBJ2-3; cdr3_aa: CASSLAPAGGIGTQYF
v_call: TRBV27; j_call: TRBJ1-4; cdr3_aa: CASSDRVTNEKLFF
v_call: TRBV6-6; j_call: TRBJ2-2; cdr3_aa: CASVLAGVIGELFF
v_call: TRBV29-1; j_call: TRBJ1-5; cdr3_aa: CSVVGDSPNQPQHF
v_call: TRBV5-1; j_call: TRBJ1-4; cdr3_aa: CASSPDSATNEKLFF
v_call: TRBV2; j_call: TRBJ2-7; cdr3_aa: CASRSGGGFMGEQYF
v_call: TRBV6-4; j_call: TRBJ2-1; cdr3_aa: CASSDSTHNEQFF
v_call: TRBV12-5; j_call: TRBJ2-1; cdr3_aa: CASGLVGGSYNEQFF
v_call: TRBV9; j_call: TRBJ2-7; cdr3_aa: CASSVGQGVRYEQYF
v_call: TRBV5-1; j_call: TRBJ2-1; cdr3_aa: CASSLGGRREDEQFF
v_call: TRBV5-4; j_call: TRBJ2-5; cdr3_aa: CASSSGSSGTQETQYF
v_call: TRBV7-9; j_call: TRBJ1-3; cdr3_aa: CASSSRVTGNTIYF
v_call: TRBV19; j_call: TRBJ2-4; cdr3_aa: CASSIPIASKNIQYF
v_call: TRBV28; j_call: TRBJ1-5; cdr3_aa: CASSPVNQPQHF
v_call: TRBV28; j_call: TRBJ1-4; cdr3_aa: CASSFVRGTPDGNEKLFF
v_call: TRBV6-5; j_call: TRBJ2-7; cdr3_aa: CASSAPPRGRVEQYF
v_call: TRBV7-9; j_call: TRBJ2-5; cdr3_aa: CASSPQPQETQYF
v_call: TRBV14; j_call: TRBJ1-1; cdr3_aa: CASSQNNRLNTEAFF
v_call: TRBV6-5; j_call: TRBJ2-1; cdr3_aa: CASSPGGGGSDEQFF
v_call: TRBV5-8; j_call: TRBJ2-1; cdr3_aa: CASTNSYNEQFF
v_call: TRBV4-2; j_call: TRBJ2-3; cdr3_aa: CASSLGQGTDTQYF
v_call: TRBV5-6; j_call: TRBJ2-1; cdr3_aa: CASSGLPGQFF
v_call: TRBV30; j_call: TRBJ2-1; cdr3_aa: CACSFSYNEQFF
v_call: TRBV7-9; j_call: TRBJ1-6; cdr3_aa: CASSLDGEASPLHF
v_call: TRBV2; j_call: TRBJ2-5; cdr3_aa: CASSSERQETQYF
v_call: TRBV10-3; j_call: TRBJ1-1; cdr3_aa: CAISETGGIGEAFF
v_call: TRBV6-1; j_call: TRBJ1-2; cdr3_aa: CASSLDRRNYGYTF
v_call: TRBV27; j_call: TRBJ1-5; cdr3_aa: CASSWSSGSNQPQHF